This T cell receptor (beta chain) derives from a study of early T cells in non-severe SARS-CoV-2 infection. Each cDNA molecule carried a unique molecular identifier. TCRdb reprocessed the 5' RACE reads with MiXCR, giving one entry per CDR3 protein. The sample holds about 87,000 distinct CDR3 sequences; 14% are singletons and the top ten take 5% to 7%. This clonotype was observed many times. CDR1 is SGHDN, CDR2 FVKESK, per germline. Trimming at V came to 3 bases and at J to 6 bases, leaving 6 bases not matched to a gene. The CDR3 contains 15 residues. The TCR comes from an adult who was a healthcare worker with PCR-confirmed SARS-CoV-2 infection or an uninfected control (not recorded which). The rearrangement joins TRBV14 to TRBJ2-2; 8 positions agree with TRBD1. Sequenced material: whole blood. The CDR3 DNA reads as TGTGCCAGCAGCCATGCCCAGGGGGCGGCCGGGGAGCTGTTTTTT. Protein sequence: CASSHAQGAAGELFF.